This T cell receptor (beta chain) was retrieved from a study of monozygotic twins with inflammatory bowel disease. Study results and caveats: There were differing immunosuppressive treatments, which may have added variability to patient repertoires.

In regard to this clonotype: The target antigen is unknown.

The CDR3 contains 15 residues. TCRdb processed the 5' RACE reads again and assigns one entry to each CDR3 protein, with no DNA. This sample carries around 190,000 distinct CDR3 sequences, with around 1.5% going to the ten biggest clones. Skipping T cell sorting, the study isolated total RNA directly from whole blood. This receptor was identified in a human donor with ulcerative colitis or Crohn's disease, or a healthy co-twin of an affected twin (not recorded which). This sequence joins TRBV12-3 or TRBV12-4 and TRBJ1-2; checking the TCRdb D call of TRBD1 is not possible without DNA. The sample taken for sequencing was blood. The CDR3 reads CASSFIQQTGYGYTF.